The present TCR beta chain was sequenced within a study of OX40 agonist ivuxolimab in advanced cancers. This CDR3 has 15 residues. Germline loops: CDR1 MDHEN, CDR2 SYDVKM. The V gene end was trimmed by 4 bases and the J gene end by 6 bases; junction bases not matched to a gene: 9. Profiled with immunoSEQ multiplex PCR; TCRdb holds only in-frame clones, not every one. Of 20,000 to 30,000 clones in the sample, 78% were seen once. The V call is TRBV28, the J call TRBJ2-1, with TRBD2 identical over 7 bases. This receptor was taken from an adult with an advanced solid tumor such as melanoma, head and neck, liver or kidney cancer. This material consisted of CD4+ or CD8+ T cells sorted from blood, taken in a trial of the OX40 agonist ivuxolimab. The DNA for the CDR3 is TGTGCCAGCAGTTCTGGGGCTAGCGGACCCAATGAGCAGTTCTTC. Protein: CASSSGASGPNEQFF.